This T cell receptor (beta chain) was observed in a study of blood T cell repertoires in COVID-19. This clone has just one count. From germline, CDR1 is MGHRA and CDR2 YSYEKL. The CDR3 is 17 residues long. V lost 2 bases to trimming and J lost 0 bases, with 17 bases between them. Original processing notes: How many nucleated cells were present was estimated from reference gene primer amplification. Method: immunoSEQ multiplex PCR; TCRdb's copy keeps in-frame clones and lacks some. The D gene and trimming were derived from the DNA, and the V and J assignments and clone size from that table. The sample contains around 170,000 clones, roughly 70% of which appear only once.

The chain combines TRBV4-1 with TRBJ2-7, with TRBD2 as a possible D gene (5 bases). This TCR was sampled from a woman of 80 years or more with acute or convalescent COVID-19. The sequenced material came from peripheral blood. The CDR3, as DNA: TGCGCCAGCAGCCAATTCGACGGGATTCGACGCTCCTACGAGCAGTACTTC. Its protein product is CASSQFDGIRRSYEQYF.